This TCR beta chain was recovered during a study of shared clonotypes between healthy human individuals. Regarding the study as a whole: Clonotype sharing among the donors was expected to vary with sequencing depth.

J was trimmed by 4 bases and V by 5 bases; bases with no gene match: 6. From germline, CDR1 is SGHTA and CDR2 FQGTGA. The CDR3 has 15 residues. Sequenced by immunoSEQ multiplex PCR; TCRdb stores in-frame clones only, minus some. The sample lists a few hundred thousand clones; roughly 72% were seen once. A note on this clone: Its antigen is not identified.

The sequence was obtained from a middle-aged woman in good health. Some clones in this sample may be carry-over from other donors' samples. The V and J genes are TRBV7-3 and TRBJ2-2; 8 nucleotides match TRBD2. Specimen: PBMCs. In nucleotides, the CDR3 is TGTGCCAGCAGCGCCCGACGGGAGGGCACCGGGGAGCTGTTTTTT. Translating it yields CASSARREGTGELFF.